This TCR beta chain emerged from a study of T cell responses to AZD1222 COVID-19 vaccine (dated by TCRdb to the early 2020s). Background on the whole study: Because spike-specific TCR depth and breadth did not differ between the two schedules, AZD1222 recipients who got a second dose at roughly 4 weeks were pooled with those who got a second dose at roughly 12 weeks. A total of 233 trial participants underwent TCR sequencing, of whom approximately 200 had received two doses of AZD1222 and some 25 had received two doses of the MenACWY control vaccine. Trial participants were enrolled by age into 18-55, 56-69 and 70-plus year subgroups, with around 150, 28 and 57 TCR-sequenced participants respectively. Study-wide findings and limitations: Participants were mostly white British and included more females than males, and it was suggested by the authors that clonal diversity may have been underestimated. Because no day 14 peak-response samples were available, the repertoires could be characterized only after the peak T cell response. Spike-specific TCR breadth and depth rose significantly after two AZD1222 doses compared with day 0 and with MenACWY recipients. Conclusions about previously exposed vaccinees were limited because only 5 or 6 AZD1222 recipients were SARS-CoV-2 seropositive at baseline. Reportedly, close to half of the unique spike-specific TCRs recognized epitopes lying outside the regions that are mutated in the B.1.351 and B.1.1.7 variants. The vaccine-associated CD4 TCRs covered the entire spike protein, and the dominant responses fell in regions 160-218 and 743-854. In the small 56-69-year group, the increase in depth fell short of significance, most likely because of low power.

The V end loses 3 bases and the J end loses 0 bases, and a stretch of 5 bases separates them. Spanning cysteine to phenylalanine, the CDR3 consists of 13 amino acids. The CDR3 DNA has 39 bases and is translated from base 1. Notes on this clone: This receptor's antigen is unknown. Base qualities are not at hand, and no much larger clone is one base apart.

The sample's time point label is to be understood as: baseline before first vaccination. Vaccinee samples were obtained from the UK trials COV001 and COV002, which included a single-blind randomized controlled phase 2/3 trial of AZD1222 (ChAdOx1 nCoV-19) in healthy adults. For TCRbeta chain sequencing, PBMC samples were collected from trial participants at day 0 and at day 28 after the second dose. The CDR3 regions of human TCRbeta chains were analyzed by immunosequencing. From the authors' description of their analysis: Repertoire TCRs were checked for matches against a reference library of SARS-CoV-2-specific TCRs that had been generated using the MIRA antigen-specificity platform. Breadth was defined as the fraction of unique TCRs that were SARS-CoV-2-associated. Depth was defined as the fraction of total T cells that were SARS-CoV-2-associated. Using the MIRA data, every spike-specific TCR was mapped to the spike region that the TCR reacted to and assigned to either a CD4 or a CD8 class. Log10-transformed breadth and depth values were compared by one-way ANOVA with Sidak's multiple comparisons tests. Held by TCRdb, this immuneACCESS table contains in-frame sequences only and omits some clones. Under half of the omission traces to an unresolved V gene where checked; the cause of the rest is unknown. V and J calls and clone size are those listed in that table; D and trimming were worked out from the DNA. The table for this sample lists some 120,000 clones; approximately 93% of them were counted only once. The ten top clones hold around 4.3% of the sample.

The rearrangement combines TRBV12-3 or TRBV12-4 with TRBJ1-1; the D gene identity is not certain. The sequence came from an adult in good health. Sequencing used peripheral blood, obtained on day 0 of AZD1222 vaccination. The CDR3 protein sequence reads: CASSFSVNTEAFF. In nucleotide form, the sequence is TGTGCCAGCAGTTTTTCGGTGAACACTGAAGCTTTCTTT.